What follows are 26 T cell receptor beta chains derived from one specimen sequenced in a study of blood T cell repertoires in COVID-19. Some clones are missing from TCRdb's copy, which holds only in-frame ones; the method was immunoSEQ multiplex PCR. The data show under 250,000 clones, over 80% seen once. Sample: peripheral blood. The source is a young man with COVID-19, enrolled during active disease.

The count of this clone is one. The CDR3 DNA reads as TGTGCCAGCCGATCAGGGTTACCCACTGAAGCTTTCTTT. Protein sequence: CASRSGLPTEAFF. This chain connects TRBV7-2 to TRBJ1-1, with D tentatively TRBD1 (5 bases). Trimming left V 8 bases short and J 4 bases short, with 14 bases between. The CDR3 has 13 amino acids. Germline CDR1 and CDR2: SGHTA and FQGNSA.

This CDR3 reads CASSEFPGEKLFF. Written as DNA, the CDR3 is TGTGCCAGCAGTGAATTCCCAGGTGAAAAACTGTTTTTT. The chain employs TRBV6-1 and TRBJ1-4, with no clear D. Between the trimmed V and J ends, which lost 2 bases and 7 bases, there was a span of 8 bases. Germline V gives CDR1 MNHNS, CDR2 SASEGT. This CDR3 region has 13 residues.

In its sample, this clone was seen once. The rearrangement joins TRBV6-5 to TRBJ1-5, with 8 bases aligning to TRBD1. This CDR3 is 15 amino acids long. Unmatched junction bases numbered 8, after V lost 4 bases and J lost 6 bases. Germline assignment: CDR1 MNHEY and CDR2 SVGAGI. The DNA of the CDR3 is TGTGCCAGCAGTTCACTCCAGGGGGCTGGTCAGCCCCAGCATTTT. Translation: CASSSLQGAGQPQHF.

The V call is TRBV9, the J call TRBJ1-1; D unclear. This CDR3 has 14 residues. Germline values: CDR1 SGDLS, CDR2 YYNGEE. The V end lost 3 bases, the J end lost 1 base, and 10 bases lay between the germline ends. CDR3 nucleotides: TGTGCCAGCAGCGCGGGAAATTCGAACACTGAAGCTTTCTTT. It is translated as CASSAGNSNTEAFF.

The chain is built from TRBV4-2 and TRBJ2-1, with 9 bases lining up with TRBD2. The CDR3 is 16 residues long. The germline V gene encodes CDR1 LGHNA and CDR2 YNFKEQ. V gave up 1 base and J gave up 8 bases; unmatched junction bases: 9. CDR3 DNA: TGTGCCAGCAGCCAAGTAGTTAGCGGGAGTTTGGATGAGCAGTTCTTC. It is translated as CASSQVVSGSLDEQFF.

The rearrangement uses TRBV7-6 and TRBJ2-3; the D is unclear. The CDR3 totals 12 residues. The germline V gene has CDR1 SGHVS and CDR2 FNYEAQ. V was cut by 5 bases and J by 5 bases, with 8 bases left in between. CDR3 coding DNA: TGTGCCAGCAGCCCAACACGAGATACGCAGTATTTT. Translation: CASSPTRDTQYF.

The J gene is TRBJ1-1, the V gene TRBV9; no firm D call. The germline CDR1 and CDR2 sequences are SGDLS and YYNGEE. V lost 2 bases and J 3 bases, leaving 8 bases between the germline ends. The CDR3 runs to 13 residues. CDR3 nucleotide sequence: TGTGCCAGCAGCGTTTACAGAGACACTGAAGCTTTCTTT. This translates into CASSVYRDTEAFF.

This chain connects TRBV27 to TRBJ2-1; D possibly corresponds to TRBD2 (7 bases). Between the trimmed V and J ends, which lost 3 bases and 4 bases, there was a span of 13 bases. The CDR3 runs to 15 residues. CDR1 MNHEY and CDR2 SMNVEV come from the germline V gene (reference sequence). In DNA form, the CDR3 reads TGTGCCAGCAGTTTGTCGGGGGGCATTTACAATGAGCAGTTCTTC. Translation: CASSLSGGIYNEQFF.

As DNA, the CDR3 is TGCGCCAGCAGCCAAGATAGCGGGGGCGGCTATGGCTACACCTTC. Translating it yields CASSQDSGGGYGYTF. The chain is built from TRBV4-1 and TRBJ1-2; weak D call: TRBD1 (6 bases). V lost 0 bases to trimming and J lost 4 bases, with 12 bases between them. The CDR3 extends over 15 amino acids. Germline CDR1 and CDR2: MGHRA and YSYEKL.

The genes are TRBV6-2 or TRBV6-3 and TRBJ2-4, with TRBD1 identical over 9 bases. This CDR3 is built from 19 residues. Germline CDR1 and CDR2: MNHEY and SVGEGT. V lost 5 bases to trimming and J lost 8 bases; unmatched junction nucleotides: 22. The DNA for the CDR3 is TGTGCCAGCAGTCCACTCGATTATGGGACAGGGCCGTTTTTGGACATTCAGTACTTC. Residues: CASSPLDYGTGPFLDIQYF.

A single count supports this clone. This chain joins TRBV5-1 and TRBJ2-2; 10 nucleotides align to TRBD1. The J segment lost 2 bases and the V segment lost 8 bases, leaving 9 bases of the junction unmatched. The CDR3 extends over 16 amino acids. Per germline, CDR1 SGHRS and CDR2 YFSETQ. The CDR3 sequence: CASSRGTGDNTGELFF. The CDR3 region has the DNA TGCGCCAGTTCCCGCGGGACAGGGGATAACACCGGGGAGCTGTTTTTT.

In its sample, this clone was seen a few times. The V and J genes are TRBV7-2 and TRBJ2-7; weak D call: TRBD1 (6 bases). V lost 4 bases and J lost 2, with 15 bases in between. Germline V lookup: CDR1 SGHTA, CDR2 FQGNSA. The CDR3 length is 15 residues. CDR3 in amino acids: CASSSGQNLAYEQYF. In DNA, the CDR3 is TGTGCCAGCAGCTCCGGACAGAACCTAGCCTACGAGCAGTACTTC.

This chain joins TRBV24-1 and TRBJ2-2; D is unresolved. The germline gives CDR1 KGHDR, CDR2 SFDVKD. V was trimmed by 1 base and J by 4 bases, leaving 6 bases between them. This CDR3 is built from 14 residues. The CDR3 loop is CATSDFSFTGELFF. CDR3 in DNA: TGTGCCACCAGTGATTTCTCTTTCACCGGGGAGCTGTTTTTT.

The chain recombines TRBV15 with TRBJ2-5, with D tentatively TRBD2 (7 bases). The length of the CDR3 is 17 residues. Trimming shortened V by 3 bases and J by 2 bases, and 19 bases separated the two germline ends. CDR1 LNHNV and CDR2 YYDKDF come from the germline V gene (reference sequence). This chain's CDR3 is CATSRNLGGREQETQYF. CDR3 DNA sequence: TGTGCCACCAGCAGGAATTTAGGGGGGAGGGAACAAGAGACCCAGTACTTC.

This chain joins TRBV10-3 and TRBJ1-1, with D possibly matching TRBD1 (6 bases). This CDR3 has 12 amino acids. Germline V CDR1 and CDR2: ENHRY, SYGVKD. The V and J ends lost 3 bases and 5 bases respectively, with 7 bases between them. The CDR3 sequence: CAISEQGTEAFF. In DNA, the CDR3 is TGTGCCATCAGTGAACAGGGTACTGAAGCTTTCTTT.

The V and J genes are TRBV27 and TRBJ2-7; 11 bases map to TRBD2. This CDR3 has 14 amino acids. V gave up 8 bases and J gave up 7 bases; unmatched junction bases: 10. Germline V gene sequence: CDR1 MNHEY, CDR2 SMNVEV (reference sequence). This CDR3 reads CASALLAGGGEQYF. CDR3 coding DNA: TGTGCCAGCGCCCTCCTAGCGGGAGGAGGAGAGCAGTACTTC.

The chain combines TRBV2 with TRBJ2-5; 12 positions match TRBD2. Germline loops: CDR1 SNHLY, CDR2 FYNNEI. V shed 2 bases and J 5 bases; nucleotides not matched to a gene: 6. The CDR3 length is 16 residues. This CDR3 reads CASSELAGGPQETQYF. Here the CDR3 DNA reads TGTGCCAGCAGTGAACTAGCGGGGGGGCCTCAGGAGACCCAGTACTTC.

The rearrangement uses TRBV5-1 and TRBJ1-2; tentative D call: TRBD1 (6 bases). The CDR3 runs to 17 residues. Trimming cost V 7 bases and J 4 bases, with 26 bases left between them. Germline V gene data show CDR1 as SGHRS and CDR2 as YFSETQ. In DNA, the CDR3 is TGCGCCAGCGGGACACAGAGGGGGGGACCTTGGGCCTATGGCTACACCTTC. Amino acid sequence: CASGTQRGGPWAYGYTF.

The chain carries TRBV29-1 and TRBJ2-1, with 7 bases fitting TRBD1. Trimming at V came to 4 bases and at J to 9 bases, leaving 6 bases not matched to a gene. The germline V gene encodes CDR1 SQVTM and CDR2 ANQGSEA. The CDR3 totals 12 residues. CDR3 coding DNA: TGCAGCGTTGTAGAGGGGGCGGCTGAGCAGTTCTTC. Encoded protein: CSVVEGAAEQFF.

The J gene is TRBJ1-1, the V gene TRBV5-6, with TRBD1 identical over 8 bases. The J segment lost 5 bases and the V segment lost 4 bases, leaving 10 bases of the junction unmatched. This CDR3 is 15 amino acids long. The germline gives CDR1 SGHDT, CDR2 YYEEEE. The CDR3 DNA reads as TGTGCCAGCAGCCCGCAACAGGGGGGAAAAACTGAAGCTTTCTTT. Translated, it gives CASSPQQGGKTEAFF. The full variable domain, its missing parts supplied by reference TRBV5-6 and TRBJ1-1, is DAGVTQSPTHLIKTRGQQVTLRCSPKSGHDTVSWYQQALGQGPQFIFQYYEEEERQRGNFPDRFSGHQFPNYSSELNVNALLLGDSALYLCASSPQQGGKTEAFFGQGTRLTVV.

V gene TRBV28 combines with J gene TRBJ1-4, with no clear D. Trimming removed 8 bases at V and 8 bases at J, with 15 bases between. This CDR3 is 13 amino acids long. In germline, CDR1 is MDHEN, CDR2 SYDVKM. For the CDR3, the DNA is TGTGCCAGCTTAGGGAGTGTGCGGGAAAAACTGTTTTTT. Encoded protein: CASLGSVREKLFF.

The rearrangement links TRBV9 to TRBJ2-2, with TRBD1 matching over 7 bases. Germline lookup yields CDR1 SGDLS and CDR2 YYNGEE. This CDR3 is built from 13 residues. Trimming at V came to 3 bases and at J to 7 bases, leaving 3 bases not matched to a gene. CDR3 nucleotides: TGTGCCAGCAGCGCCCGGACAGGCGGGGAGCTGTTTTTT. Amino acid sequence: CASSARTGGELFF.

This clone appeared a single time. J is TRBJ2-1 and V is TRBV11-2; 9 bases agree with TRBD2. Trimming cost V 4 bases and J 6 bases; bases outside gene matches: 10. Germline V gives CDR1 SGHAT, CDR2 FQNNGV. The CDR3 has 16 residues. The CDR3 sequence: CASSSTIAGVINEQFF. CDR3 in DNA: TGTGCCAGCAGCTCGACCATAGCGGGGGTAATCAATGAGCAGTTCTTC.

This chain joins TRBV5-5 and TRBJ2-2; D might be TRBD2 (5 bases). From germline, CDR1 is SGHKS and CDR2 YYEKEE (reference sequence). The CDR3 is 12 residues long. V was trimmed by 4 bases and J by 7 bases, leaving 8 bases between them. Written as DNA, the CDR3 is TGTGCCAGCAGCCGGGGTGGCGGGGAGCTGTTTTTT. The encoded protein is CASSRGGGELFF.

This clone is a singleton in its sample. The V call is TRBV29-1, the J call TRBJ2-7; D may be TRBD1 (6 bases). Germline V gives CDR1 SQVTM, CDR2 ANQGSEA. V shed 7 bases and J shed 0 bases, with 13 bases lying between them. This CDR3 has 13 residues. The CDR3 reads CSAGRDTSYEQYF. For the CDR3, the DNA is TGCAGCGCCGGTAGGGACACCTCCTACGAGCAGTACTTC.

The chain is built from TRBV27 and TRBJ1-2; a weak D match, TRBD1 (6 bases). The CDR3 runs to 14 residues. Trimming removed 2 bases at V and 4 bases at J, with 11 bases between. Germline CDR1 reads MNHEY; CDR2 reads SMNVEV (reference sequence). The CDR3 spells CASSLAGGLYGYTF. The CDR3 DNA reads TGTGCCAGCAGTTTAGCTGGGGGCCTCTATGGCTACACCTTC.